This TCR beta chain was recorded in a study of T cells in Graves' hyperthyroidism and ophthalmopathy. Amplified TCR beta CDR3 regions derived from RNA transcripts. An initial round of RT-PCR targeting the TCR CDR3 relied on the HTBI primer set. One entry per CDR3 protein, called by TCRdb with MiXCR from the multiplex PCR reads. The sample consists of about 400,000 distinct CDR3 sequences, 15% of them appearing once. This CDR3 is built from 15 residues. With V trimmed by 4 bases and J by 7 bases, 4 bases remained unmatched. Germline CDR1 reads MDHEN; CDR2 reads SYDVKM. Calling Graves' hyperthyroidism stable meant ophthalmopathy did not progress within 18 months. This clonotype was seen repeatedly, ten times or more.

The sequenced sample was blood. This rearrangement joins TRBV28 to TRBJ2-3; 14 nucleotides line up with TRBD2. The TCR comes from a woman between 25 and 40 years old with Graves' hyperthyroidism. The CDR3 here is CASSYGTSGSNTQYF. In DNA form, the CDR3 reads TGTGCCAGCAGTTATGGGACTAGCGGGAGTAATACGCAGTATTTT.